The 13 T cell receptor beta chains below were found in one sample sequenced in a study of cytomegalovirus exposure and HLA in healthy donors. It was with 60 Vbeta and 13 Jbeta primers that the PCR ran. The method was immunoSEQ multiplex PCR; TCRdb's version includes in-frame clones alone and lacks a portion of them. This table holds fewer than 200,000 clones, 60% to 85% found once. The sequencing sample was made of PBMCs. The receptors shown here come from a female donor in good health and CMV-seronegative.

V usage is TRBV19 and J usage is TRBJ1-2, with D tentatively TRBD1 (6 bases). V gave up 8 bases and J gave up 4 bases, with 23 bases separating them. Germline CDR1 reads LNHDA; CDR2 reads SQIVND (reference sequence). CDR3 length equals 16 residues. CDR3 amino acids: CASFGAPGTSIYGYTF. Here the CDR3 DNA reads TGTGCCAGTTTTGGCGCCCCCGGGACATCCATCTATGGCTACACCTTC. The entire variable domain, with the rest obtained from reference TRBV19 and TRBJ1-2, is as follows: DGGITQSPKYLFRKEGQNVTLSCEQNLNHDAMYWYRQDPGQGLRLIYYSQIVNDFQKGDIAEGYSVSREKKESFPLTVTSAQKNPTAFYLCASFGAPGTSIYGYTFGSGTRLTVV.

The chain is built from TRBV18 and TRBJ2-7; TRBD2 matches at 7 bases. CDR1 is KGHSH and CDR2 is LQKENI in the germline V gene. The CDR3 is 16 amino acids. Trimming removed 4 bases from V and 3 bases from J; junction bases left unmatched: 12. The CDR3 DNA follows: TGTGCCAGCTCACGGGGTAGCGGGCCGATACTCTACGAGCAGTACTTC. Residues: CASSRGSGPILYEQYF.

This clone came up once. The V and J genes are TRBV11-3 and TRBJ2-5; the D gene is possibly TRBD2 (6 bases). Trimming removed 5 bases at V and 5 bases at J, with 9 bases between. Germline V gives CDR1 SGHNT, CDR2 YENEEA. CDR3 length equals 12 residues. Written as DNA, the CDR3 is TGTGCCAGCAGCACCAGCGGGGAGACCCAGTACTTC. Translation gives CASSTSGETQYF.

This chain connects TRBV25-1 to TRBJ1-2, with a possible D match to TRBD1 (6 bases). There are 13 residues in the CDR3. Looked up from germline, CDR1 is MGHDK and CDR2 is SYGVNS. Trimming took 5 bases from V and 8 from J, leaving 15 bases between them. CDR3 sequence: CASSTGTRSGYTF. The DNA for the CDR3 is TGTGCCAGCAGTACCGGGACAAGGAGCGGCTACACCTTC.

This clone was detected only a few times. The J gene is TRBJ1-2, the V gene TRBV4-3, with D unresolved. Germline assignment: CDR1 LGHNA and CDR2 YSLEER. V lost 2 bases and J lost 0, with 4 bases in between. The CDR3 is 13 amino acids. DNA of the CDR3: TGCGCCAGCAGCCAAACAGCTAACTATGGCTACACCTTC. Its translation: CASSQTANYGYTF.

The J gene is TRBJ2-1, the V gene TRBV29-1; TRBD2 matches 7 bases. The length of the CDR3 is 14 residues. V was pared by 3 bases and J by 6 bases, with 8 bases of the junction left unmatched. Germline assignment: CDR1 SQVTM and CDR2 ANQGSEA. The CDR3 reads CSVDLAESLNEQFF. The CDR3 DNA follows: TGCAGCGTTGACCTAGCGGAGTCGCTCAATGAGCAGTTCTTC.

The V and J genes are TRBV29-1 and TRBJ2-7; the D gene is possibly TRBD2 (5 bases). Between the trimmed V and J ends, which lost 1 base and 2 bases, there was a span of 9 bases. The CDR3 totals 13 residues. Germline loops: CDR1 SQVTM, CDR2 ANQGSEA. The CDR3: CSVEGRAAYEQYF. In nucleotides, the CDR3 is TGCAGCGTTGAAGGGCGGGCTGCCTACGAGCAGTACTTC.

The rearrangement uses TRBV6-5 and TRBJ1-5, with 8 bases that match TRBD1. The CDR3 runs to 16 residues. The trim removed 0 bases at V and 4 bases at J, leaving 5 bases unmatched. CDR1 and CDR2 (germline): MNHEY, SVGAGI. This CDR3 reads CASSYSVQGANQPQHF. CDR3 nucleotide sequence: TGTGCCAGCAGTTACTCTGTTCAGGGGGCGAATCAGCCCCAGCATTTT.

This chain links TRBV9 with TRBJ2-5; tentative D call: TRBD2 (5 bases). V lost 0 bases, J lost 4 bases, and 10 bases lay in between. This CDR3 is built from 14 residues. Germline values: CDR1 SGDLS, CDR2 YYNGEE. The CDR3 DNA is TGTGCCAGCAGCGTAGTAGGGCGGGCAGAGACCCAGTACTTC. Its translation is CASSVVGRAETQYF.

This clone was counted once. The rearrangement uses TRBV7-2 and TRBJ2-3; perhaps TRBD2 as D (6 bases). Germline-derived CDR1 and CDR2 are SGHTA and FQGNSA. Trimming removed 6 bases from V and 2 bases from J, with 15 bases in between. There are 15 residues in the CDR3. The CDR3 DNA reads TGTGCCAGCAGGTGGAGGGTCGCTACCACAGATACGCAGTATTTT. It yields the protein CASRWRVATTDTQYF.

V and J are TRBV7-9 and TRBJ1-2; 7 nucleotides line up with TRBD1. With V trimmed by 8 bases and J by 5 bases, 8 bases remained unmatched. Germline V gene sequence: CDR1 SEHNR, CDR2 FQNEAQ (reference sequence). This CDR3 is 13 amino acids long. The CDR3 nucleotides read TGTGCCAGCGAACGGGACAGTGATTATGGCTACACCTTC. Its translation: CASERDSDYGYTF.

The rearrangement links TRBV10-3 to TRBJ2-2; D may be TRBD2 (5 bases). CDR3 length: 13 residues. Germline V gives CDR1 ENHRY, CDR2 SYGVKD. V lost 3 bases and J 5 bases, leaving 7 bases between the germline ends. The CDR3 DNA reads TGTGCCATCAGTGAAGGAGGAACCGGGGAGCTGTTTTTT. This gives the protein CAISEGGTGELFF.

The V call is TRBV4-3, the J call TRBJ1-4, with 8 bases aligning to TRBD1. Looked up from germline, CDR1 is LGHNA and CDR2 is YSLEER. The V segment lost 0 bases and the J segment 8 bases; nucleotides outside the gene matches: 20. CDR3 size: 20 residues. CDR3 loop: CASSQDGVRGRTGLREKLFF. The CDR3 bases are TGCGCCAGCAGCCAAGATGGAGTTCGTGGGCGGACAGGGTTGAGAGAAAAACTGTTTTTT.